These 14 T cell receptor beta chains were sequenced from one sample in a study of OX40 agonist ivuxolimab in advanced cancers. The repertoire was sequenced with immunoSEQ multiplex PCR; TCRdb's copy has only in-frame clones and lacks some. This repertoire shows roughly 70,000 clones, around 90% found once; its top ten account for around 2%. Sample: CD4+ or CD8+ T cells sorted from blood, taken in a trial of the OX40 agonist ivuxolimab. These receptors all stem from an adult with an advanced solid tumor such as melanoma, head and neck, liver or kidney cancer.

This chain links TRBV21-1 with TRBJ2-2; TRBD1, the table's D call, was not compared with the DNA. TRBV21-1 is a pseudogene. The length of the CDR3 is 13 residues. The CDR3 DNA reads as TGTGCCAGCAGGACAGGGGACACCGGGGAGCTGTTTTTT. Amino acid sequence: CASRTGDTGELFF.

This clone was seen just once. The chain recombines TRBV7-9 with TRBJ2-7, with 10 positions matching TRBD1. The junction had 6 bases not matched to a gene; V was cut back by 4 bases and J by 6 bases. This CDR3 comprises 14 residues. Germline V lookup: CDR1 SEHNR, CDR2 FQNEAQ (reference sequence). The CDR3 loop reads CASSYSGTGVEQYF. CDR3 bases: TGTGCCAGCAGCTACTCCGGGACAGGGGTCGAGCAGTACTTC.

The chain joins TRBV19 to TRBJ2-7; a possible D gene is TRBD1 (6 bases). Trimming shortened V by 5 bases and J by 6 bases, and 14 bases separated the two germline ends. CDR3 size: 13 residues. CDR1 and CDR2 from the germline V gene are LNHDA and SQIVND (reference sequence). This CDR3 is CASSPSRGREQYF. CDR3 bases: TGTGCCAGTAGTCCGAGCAGGGGACGCGAGCAGTACTTC.

The genes are TRBV5-8 and TRBJ1-2; 8 bases line up with TRBD1. The length of the CDR3 is 16 residues. Germline V gene lookup returns CDR1 SGHTS and CDR2 YDEGEE. V lost 7 bases and J lost 4; bases outside the gene matches: 15. The CDR3 DNA reads TGTGCCAGCGTCTCCCCCGGGACAGGCCATCTCTATGGCTACACCTTC. It codes for CASVSPGTGHLYGYTF.

This sequence joins TRBV11-2 and TRBJ2-7; no definite D call. The CDR3 contains 14 residues. Trimming took 1 base from V and 0 from J, leaving 7 bases between them. Germline values: CDR1 SGHAT, CDR2 FQNNGV. CDR3 sequence reads: CASSLGASSYEQYF. In DNA form, the CDR3 reads TGTGCCAGCAGCTTAGGGGCCAGCTCCTACGAGCAGTACTTC. The variable domain in full, with the rest retrieved from reference TRBV11-2 and TRBJ2-7, is EAGVAQSPRYKIIEKRQSVAFWCNPISGHATLYWYQQILGQGPKLLIQFQNNGVVDDSQLPKDRFSAERLKGVDSTLKIQPAKLEDSAVYLCASSLGASSYEQYFGPGTRLTVT.

The CDR3 is CASIKNPGSTDTQYF. As DNA, the CDR3 is TGTGCCAGCATCAAGAATCCGGGTAGCACAGATACGCAGTATTTT. This chain connects TRBV6-1 to TRBJ2-3, with D unclear. This CDR3 has 15 residues. The ends were cut back, 7 bases at V and 0 bases at J, with 14 bases in the middle. Germline assignment: CDR1 MNHNS and CDR2 SASEGT.

J is TRBJ2-3 and V is TRBV2; 7 nucleotides agree with TRBD2. CDR1 is SNHLY, CDR2 FYNNEI, per germline. This CDR3 has 16 amino acids. V trimming: 3 bases; J trimming: 3 bases; junction bases outside the gene matches: 9. The CDR3: CASSDSRTGGTDTQYF. DNA for the CDR3: TGTGCCAGCAGTGATAGCAGGACGGGGGGAACAGATACGCAGTATTTT.

This chain links TRBV9 with TRBJ1-3; D remains ambiguous. Trimming took off 4 bases at V and 0 bases at J, with 14 bases between the two ends. The CDR3 totals 16 residues. CDR1 SGDLS and CDR2 YYNGEE come from the germline V gene. CDR3 amino acids: CASSIDGVDSGNTIYF. In DNA form, the CDR3 reads TGTGCCAGCAGCATTGACGGAGTTGACTCTGGAAACACCATATATTTT. Combining the CDR3 with reference TRBV9 and TRBJ1-3 gives the whole variable domain DSGVTQTPKHLITATGQRVTLRCSPRSGDLSVYWYQQSLDQGLQFLIQYYNGEERAKGNILERFSAQQFPDLHSELNLSSLELGDSALYFCASSIDGVDSGNTIYFGEGSWLTVV.

The chain uses TRBV7-2 and TRBJ1-5; D not certain. The V and J ends lost 7 bases and 0 bases respectively, with 19 bases between them. This CDR3 spans 17 amino acids. The V gene's germline CDR1 is SGHTA and CDR2 FQGNSA. The DNA of the CDR3 is TGTGCCAGCACCCTATGGGCGGGCTCTAATAGCAATCAGCCCCAGCATTTT. Amino acids: CASTLWAGSNSNQPQHF.

This chain joins TRBV5-4 and TRBJ2-3, with D possibly TRBD2 on 7 matching bases. V was clipped by 5 bases and J by 5 bases, with 18 bases between them. Looked up from germline, CDR1 is SGHNT and CDR2 is YYREEE (reference sequence). The CDR3 totals 15 residues. DNA of the CDR3: TGTGCCAGCAGTCGAGCCCTCGGGGGGCAAGATACGCAGTATTTT. This sequence encodes CASSRALGGQDTQYF.

V gene TRBV5-1 combines with J gene TRBJ2-3; no clear D gene. V lost 2 bases and J lost 0, with 10 bases in between. This CDR3 region has 15 residues. CDR1 and CDR2 from the germline V gene are SGHRS and YFSETQ. The CDR3 region has the DNA TGCGCCAGCAGCTTTGCGGATACTAGCACAGATACGCAGTATTTT. Translated, it gives CASSFADTSTDTQYF. Filled out from reference TRBV5-1 and TRBJ2-3, the complete variable domain reads KAGVTQTPRYLIKTRGQQVTLSCSPISGHRSVSWYQQTPGQGLQFLFEYFSETQRNKGNFPGRFSGRQFSNSRSEMNVSTLELGDSALYLCASSFADTSTDTQYFGPGTRLTVL.

The count of this clone is one. The rearrangement uses TRBV9 and TRBJ1-6, with 7 nucleotides matching TRBD1. CDR1 and CDR2 from the germline V gene are SGDLS and YYNGEE. V gave up 0 bases and J gave up 5 bases; unmatched junction bases: 5. The CDR3 is 16 residues long. The CDR3 DNA reads TGTGCCAGCAGCGTAGCTGTCGGGACAGATAATTCACCCCTCCACTTT. Translated, it gives CASSVAVGTDNSPLHF. Full variable domain (missing parts from reference TRBV9 and TRBJ1-6): DSGVTQTPKHLITATGQRVTLRCSPRSGDLSVYWYQQSLDQGLQFLIQYYNGEERAKGNILERFSAQQFPDLHSELNLSSLELGDSALYFCASSVAVGTDNSPLHFGNGTRLTVT.

The rearrangement links TRBV28 to TRBJ1-1; no clear D gene. The CDR3 contains 15 residues. Germline CDR1 is MDHEN and CDR2 is SYDVKM. Trimming took off 2 bases at V and 5 bases at J, with 15 bases between the two ends. CDR3 nucleotides: TGTGCCAGCAGTTTAATTTCTCTGAGTTGGACTGAAGCTTTCTTT. It is translated as CASSLISLSWTEAFF.

The chain employs TRBV19 and TRBJ2-6; tentatively, D is TRBD1 or TRBD2 (6 bases each). Germline-derived CDR1 and CDR2 are LNHDA and SQIVND (reference sequence). V dropped 0 bases and J dropped 0 bases, with 24 bases sitting between them. The CDR3 runs 22 residues. CDR3 sequence: CASSIDGGQRLIQNSGANVLTF. The CDR3 DNA is TGTGCCAGTAGTATAGATGGGGGGCAGAGATTAATACAAAACTCTGGGGCCAACGTCCTGACTTTC.